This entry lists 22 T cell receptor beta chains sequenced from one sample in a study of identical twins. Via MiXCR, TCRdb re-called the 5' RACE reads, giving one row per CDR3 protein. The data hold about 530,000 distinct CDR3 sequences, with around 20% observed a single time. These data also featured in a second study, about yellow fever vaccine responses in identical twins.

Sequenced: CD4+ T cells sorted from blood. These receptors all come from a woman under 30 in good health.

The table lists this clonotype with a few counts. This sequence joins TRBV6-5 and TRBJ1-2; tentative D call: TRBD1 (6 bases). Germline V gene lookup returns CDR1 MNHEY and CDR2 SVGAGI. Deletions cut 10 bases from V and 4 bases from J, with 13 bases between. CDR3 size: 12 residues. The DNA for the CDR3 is TGTGCCACTCAGGGACATAGCTATGGCTACACCTTC. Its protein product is CATQGHSYGYTF.

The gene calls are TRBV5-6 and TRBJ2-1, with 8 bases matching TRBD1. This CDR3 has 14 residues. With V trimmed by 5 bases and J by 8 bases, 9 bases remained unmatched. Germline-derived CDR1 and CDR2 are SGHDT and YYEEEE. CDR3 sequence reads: CASSAGTGYDEQFF. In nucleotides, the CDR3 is TGTGCCAGCAGTGCCGGGACAGGTTACGATGAGCAGTTCTTC.

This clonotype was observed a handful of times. CDR3 bases: TGTGCCAGCAGCTCGACAGAATTACAGTACTTC. Residues: CASSSTELQYF. V and J are TRBV28 and TRBJ2-7, with D perhaps matching TRBD1 (5 bases). Germline V gene sequence: CDR1 MDHEN, CDR2 SYDVKM. The CDR3 sequence is 11 residues long. The ends were cut back, 6 bases at V and 10 bases at J, with 13 bases in the middle.

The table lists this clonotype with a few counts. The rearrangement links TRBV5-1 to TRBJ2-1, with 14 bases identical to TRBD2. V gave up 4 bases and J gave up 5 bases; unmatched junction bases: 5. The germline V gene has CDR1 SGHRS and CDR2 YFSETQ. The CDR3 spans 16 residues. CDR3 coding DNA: TGCGCCAGCAGCCCCGGGACTAGCGGGAGTCACAATGAGCAGTTCTTC. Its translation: CASSPGTSGSHNEQFF. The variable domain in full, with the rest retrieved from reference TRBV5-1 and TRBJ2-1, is KAGVTQTPRYLIKTRGQQVTLSCSPISGHRSVSWYQQTPGQGLQFLFEYFSETQRNKGNFPGRFSGRQFSNSRSEMNVSTLELGDSALYLCASSPGTSGSHNEQFFGPGTRLTVL.

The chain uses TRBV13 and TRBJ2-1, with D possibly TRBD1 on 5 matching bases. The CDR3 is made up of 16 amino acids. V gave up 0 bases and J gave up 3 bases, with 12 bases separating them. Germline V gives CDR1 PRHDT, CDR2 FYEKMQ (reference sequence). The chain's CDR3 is CASSLGRRVLYNEQFF. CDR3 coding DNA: TGTGCCAGCAGCTTAGGCCGCAGGGTACTCTACAATGAGCAGTTCTTC. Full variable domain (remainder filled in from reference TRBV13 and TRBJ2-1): AAGVIQSPRHLIKEKRETATLKCYPIPRHDTVYWYQQGPGQDPQFLISFYEKMQSDKGSIPDRFSAQQFSDYHSELNMSSLELGDSALYFCASSLGRRVLYNEQFFGPGTRLTVL.

The CDR3 sequence: CATSGRASLYNEQFF. For the CDR3, the DNA is TGTGCCACCAGTGGGCGGGCCAGCCTATACAATGAGCAGTTCTTC. The rearrangement uses TRBV24-1 and TRBJ2-1; perhaps TRBD2 as D (5 bases). The germline CDR1 and CDR2 sequences are KGHDR and SFDVKD. The CDR3 spans 15 residues. V was pared by 5 bases and J by 4 bases, with 14 bases between.

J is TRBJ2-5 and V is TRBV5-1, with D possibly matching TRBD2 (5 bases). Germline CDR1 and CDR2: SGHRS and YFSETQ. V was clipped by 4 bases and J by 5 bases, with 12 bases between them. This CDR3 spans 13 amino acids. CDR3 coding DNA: TGCGCCAGCAGCCACCCCGGGGTGGAGACCCAGTACTTC. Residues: CASSHPGVETQYF. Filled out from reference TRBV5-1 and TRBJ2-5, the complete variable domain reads KAGVTQTPRYLIKTRGQQVTLSCSPISGHRSVSWYQQTPGQGLQFLFEYFSETQRNKGNFPGRFSGRQFSNSRSEMNVSTLELGDSALYLCASSHPGVETQYFGPGTRLLVL.

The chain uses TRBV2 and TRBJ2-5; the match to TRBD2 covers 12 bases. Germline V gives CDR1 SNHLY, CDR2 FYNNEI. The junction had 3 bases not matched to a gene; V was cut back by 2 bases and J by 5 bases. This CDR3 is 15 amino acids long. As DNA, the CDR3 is TGTGCCAGCAGTGAACTAGCGGGGGGGCTGGAGACCCAGTACTTC. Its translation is CASSELAGGLETQYF. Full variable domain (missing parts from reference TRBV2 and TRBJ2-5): EPEVTQTPSHQVTQMGQEVILRCVPISNHLYFYWYRQILGQKVEFLVSFYNNEISEKSEIFDDQFSVERPDGSNFTLKIRSTKLEDSAMYFCASSELAGGLETQYFGPGTRLLVL.

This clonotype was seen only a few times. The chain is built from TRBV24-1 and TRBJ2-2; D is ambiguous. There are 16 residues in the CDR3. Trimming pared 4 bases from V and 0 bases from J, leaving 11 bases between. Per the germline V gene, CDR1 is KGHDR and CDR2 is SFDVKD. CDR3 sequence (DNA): TGTGCCACCAGTGACCTCACTCATGCGAACACCGGGGAGCTGTTTTTT. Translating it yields CATSDLTHANTGELFF.

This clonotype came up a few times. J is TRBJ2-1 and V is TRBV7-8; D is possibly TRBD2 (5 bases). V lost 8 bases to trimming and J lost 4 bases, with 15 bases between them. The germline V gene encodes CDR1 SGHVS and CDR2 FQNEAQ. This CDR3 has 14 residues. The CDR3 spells CASRQEVGYNEQFF. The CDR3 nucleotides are TGTGCCAGCCGCCAGGAGGTGGGGTACAATGAGCAGTTCTTC. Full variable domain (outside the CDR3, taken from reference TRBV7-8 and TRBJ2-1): GAGVSQSPRYKVAKRGQDVALRCDPISGHVSLFWYQQALGQGPEFLTYFQNEAQLDKSGLPSDRFFAERPEGSVSTLKIQRTQQEDSAVYLCASRQEVGYNEQFFGPGTRLTVL.

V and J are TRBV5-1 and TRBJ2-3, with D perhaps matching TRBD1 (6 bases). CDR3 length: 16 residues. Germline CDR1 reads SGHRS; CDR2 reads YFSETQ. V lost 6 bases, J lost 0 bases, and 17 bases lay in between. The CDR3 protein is CASKKGVGISTDTQYF. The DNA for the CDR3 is TGCGCCAGCAAAAAGGGGGTCGGGATTAGCACAGATACGCAGTATTTT.

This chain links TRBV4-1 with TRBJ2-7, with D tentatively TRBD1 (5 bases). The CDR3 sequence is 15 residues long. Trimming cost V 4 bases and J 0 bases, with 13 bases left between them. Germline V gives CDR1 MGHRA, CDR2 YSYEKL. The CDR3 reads CASSRRGMSSYEQYF. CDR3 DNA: TGCGCCAGCAGCCGAAGGGGCATGAGCTCCTACGAGCAGTACTTC.

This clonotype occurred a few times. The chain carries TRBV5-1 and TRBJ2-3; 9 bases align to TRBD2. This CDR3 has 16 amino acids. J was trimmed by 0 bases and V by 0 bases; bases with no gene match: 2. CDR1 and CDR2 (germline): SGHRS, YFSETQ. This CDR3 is CASSLGGRASTDTQYF. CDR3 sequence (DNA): TGCGCCAGCAGCTTGGGCGGGAGGGCTAGCACAGATACGCAGTATTTT.

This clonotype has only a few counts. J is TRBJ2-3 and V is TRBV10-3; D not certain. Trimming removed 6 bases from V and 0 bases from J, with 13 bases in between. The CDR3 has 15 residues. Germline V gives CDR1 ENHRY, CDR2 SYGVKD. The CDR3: CAISDQAKSTDTQYF. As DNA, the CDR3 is TGTGCCATCAGCGACCAAGCCAAGAGCACAGATACGCAGTATTTT.

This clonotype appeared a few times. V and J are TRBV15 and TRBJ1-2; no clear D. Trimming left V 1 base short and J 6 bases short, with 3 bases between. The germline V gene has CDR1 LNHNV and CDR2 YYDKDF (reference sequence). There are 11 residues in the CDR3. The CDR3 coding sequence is TGTGCCACCAGCAGAGTTCATGGCTACACCTTC. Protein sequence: CATSRVHGYTF.

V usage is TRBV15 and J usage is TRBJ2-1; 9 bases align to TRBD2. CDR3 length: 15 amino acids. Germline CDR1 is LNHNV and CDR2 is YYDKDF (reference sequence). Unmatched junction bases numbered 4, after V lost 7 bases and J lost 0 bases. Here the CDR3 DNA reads TGTGCCACCAAAAGAGCGGGGGGCTCCTACAATGAGCAGTTCTTC. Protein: CATKRAGGSYNEQFF.

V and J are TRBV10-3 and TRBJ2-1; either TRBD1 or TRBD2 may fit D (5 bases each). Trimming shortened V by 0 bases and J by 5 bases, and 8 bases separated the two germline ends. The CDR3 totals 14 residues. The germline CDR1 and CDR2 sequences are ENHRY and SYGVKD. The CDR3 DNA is TGTGCCATCAGTGAGTCGAGGGGCCACAATGAGCAGTTCTTC. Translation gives CAISESRGHNEQFF.

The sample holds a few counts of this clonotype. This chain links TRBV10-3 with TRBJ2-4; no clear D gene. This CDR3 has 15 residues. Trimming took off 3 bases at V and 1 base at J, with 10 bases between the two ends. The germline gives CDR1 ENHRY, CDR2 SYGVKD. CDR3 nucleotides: TGTGCCATCAGTGACGGGCCCCTTGCCAAAAACATTCAGTACTTC. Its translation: CAISDGPLAKNIQYF.

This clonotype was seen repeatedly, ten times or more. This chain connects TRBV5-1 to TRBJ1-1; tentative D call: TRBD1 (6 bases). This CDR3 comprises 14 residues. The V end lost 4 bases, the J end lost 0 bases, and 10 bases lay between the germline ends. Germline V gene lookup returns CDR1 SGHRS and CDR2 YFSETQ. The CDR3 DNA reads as TGCGCCAGCAGCCCCGGGACACTGAACACTGAAGCTTTCTTT. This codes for CASSPGTLNTEAFF.

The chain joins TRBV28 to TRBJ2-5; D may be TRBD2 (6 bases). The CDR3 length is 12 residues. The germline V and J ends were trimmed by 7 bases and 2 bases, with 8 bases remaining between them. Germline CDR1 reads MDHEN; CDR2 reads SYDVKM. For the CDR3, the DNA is TGTGCCAGCACGGGGGATCAAGAGACCCAGTACTTC. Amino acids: CASTGDQETQYF. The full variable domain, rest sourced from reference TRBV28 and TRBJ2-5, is DVKVTQSSRYLVKRTGEKVFLECVQDMDHENMFWYRQDPGLGLRLIYFSYDVKMKEKGDIPEGYSVSREKKERFSLILESASTNQTSMYLCASTGDQETQYFGPGTRLLVL.

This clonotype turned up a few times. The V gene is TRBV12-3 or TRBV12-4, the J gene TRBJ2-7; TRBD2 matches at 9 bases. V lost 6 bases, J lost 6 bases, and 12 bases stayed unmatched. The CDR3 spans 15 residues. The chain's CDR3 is CASSKREAHPGEQYF. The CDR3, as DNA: TGTGCCAGCAGCAAGCGGGAGGCGCATCCTGGCGAGCAGTACTTC.

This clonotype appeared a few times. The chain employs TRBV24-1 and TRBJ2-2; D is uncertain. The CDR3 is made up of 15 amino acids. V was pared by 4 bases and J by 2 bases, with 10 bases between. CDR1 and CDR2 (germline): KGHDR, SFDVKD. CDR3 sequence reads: CATSDPKKNTGELFF. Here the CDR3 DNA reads TGTGCCACCAGTGACCCCAAAAAAAACACCGGGGAGCTGTTTTTT.